This T cell receptor (beta chain) derives from a study of blood T cell repertoires in COVID-19. This clone was observed a few times. Assay: immunoSEQ multiplex PCR; the TCRdb copy retains only in-frame clones and omits some. The sample consists of roughly 43,000 clones, around 89% of them appearing once. CDR1 is SGHNT and CDR2 is YYREEE in the germline V gene (reference sequence). V dropped 3 bases and J dropped 4; count of bases not matched to a gene: 6. The CDR3 is 14 amino acids. This rearrangement joins TRBV5-4 to TRBJ2-7; 8 bases agree with TRBD1. The sequence came from a man in his fifties or sixties with active COVID-19. Sample: peripheral blood. The CDR3 DNA follows: TGTGCCAGCAGCTCCCGACAGGGGCGGTACGAGCAGTACTTC. Translating it yields CASSSRQGRYEQYF.